Listed here are 2 T cell receptor beta chains from one sample, sequenced in a study of PD-1 blockade in classical Hodgkin lymphoma. As for time point: newly diagnosed, previously untreated cHL patient sample. The protocol was immunoSEQ multiplex PCR, while the TCRdb copy is restricted to in-frame clones and leaves out a portion. Among roughly 70,000 clones listed, 85% to 95% were seen once. The sample consisted of peripheral blood mononuclear cells (PBMCs). The receptors stem from a human donor with classical Hodgkin lymphoma.

The V and J genes are TRBV4-2 and TRBJ1-3; D is ambiguous. Germline CDR1 is LGHNA and CDR2 is YNFKEQ. The CDR3 is made up of 15 amino acids. Deletions cut 1 base from V and 8 bases from J, with 15 bases between. CDR3 loop: CASSQVRTFGDTIYF. CDR3 bases: TGTGCCAGCAGCCAAGTTAGGACCTTCGGGGACACCATATATTTT.

The chain joins TRBV15 to TRBJ2-1, with D possibly matching TRBD2 (6 bases). The CDR3 is 18 amino acids. V was pared by 0 bases and J by 6 bases, with 21 bases between. Germline-derived CDR1 and CDR2 are LNHNV and YYDKDF (reference sequence). The CDR3 loop is CATSREGWGGNAGNEQFF. DNA of the CDR3: TGTGCCACCAGCAGAGAGGGATGGGGCGGGAATGCTGGCAATGAGCAGTTCTTC.